The 9 T cell receptor beta chains below were found in one sample sequenced in a study of T cell repertoires in cytomegalovirus infection. TCRdb ran MiXCR on the reads and lists one entry per CDR3 protein. The top ten hold around 45% of the sample, which has under 500,000 distinct CDR3 sequences, approximately 46% seen once. No antigen has been identified for these receptors. The sample in question was cultured PBMCs, obtained from culture after CMV antigen stimulation. The receptors come from a human donor in good health (CMV status not recorded). Some clones in this sample may be carry-over from other donors' samples.

The chain couples TRBV5-6 to TRBJ1-4, with D possibly TRBD1 on 6 matching bases. Trimming pared 4 bases from V and 1 base from J, leaving 17 bases between. Germline V gene lookup returns CDR1 SGHDT and CDR2 YYEEEE. The CDR3 totals 17 residues. This CDR3 reads CASSRVGGARTNEKLFF. The CDR3 coding sequence is TGTGCCAGCAGCCGGGTCGGGGGCGCGAGAACTAATGAAAAACTGTTTTTT.

The chain uses TRBV7-2 and TRBJ2-1; 11 nucleotides agree with TRBD2. V lost 5 bases and J lost 7; bases outside the gene matches: 10. The germline CDR1 and CDR2 sequences are SGHTA and FQGNSA. The CDR3 covers 16 residues. CDR3 sequence (DNA): TGTGCCAGCAGCAGGACTAGCGGGTTTTTGAATAATGAGCAGTTCTTC. Encoded protein: CASSRTSGFLNNEQFF.

This clonotype was detected many times. This chain connects TRBV7-2 to TRBJ1-1, with D maybe TRBD1 (6 bases). CDR1 is SGHTA, CDR2 FQGNSA, per germline. V shed 5 bases and J shed 0 bases, with 16 bases lying between them. The CDR3 has 16 residues. The CDR3 region has the DNA TGTGCCAGCAGCCTGATCGGGGGCTCAATGAACACTGAAGCTTTCTTT. Translation: CASSLIGGSMNTEAFF.

In its sample, this clonotype was seen a few times. This sequence joins TRBV12-3 or TRBV12-4 and TRBJ2-3, with a possible D match to TRBD1 (6 bases). CDR3 length: 15 residues. V lost 5 bases and J lost 2, with 14 bases in between. This CDR3 is CASSLAGTYTDTQYF. DNA for the CDR3: TGTGCCAGCAGTCTTGCCGGGACATACACAGATACGCAGTATTTT.

The CDR3 DNA is TGTGCCAGCAGTGAAATTGAGGGATACACAGATACGCAGTATTTT. Protein product: CASSEIEGYTDTQYF. V is TRBV6-1 and J is TRBJ2-3; tentatively, D is TRBD2 (5 bases). Trimming left V 2 bases short and J 2 bases short, with 11 bases between. This CDR3 contains 15 residues. Looked up from germline, CDR1 is MNHNS and CDR2 is SASEGT.

The chain is built from TRBV2 and TRBJ1-6, with 9 nucleotides matching TRBD1. Germline-derived CDR1 and CDR2 are SNHLY and FYNNEI. CDR3 length equals 16 residues. V shed 6 bases, J shed 0 bases, and the junction held 3 bases outside the gene matches. The CDR3 sequence: CASRDRGSSYNSPLHF. For the CDR3, the DNA is TGTGCCAGCAGAGACAGGGGGAGCTCCTATAATTCACCCCTCCACTTT. The complete variable domain, with remaining parts taken from reference TRBV2 and TRBJ1-6, reads EPEVTQTPSHQVTQMGQEVILRCVPISNHLYFYWYRQILGQKVEFLVSFYNNEISEKSEIFDDQFSVERPDGSNFTLKIRSTKLEDSAMYFCASRDRGSSYNSPLHFGNGTRLTVT.

This clonotype was recorded a few times. The chain carries TRBV7-6 and TRBJ2-2; D may match TRBD1 or TRBD2 (5 bases each). CDR3 length: 18 amino acids. V shed 2 bases and J shed 1 base, with 17 bases lying between them. CDR1 SGHVS and CDR2 FNYEAQ come from the germline V gene. Here the CDR3 DNA reads TGTGCCAGCAGCTTACCAGAGGGGTCCTCGAAGAACACCGGGGAGCTGTTTTTT. Protein: CASSLPEGSSKNTGELFF.

The chain uses TRBV6-6 and TRBJ2-1, with 12 bases fitting TRBD2. In germline, CDR1 is MNHNY, CDR2 SVGAGI (reference sequence). V was clipped by 6 bases and J by 8 bases; unmatched bases: 14. The CDR3 spans 17 residues. This CDR3 reads CASSSRGGTSGLHEQFF. CDR3 nucleotide sequence: TGTGCCAGCAGCAGCCGAGGAGGGACTAGCGGGTTGCATGAGCAGTTCTTC.

The V and J genes are TRBV11-2 and TRBJ1-6, with D unresolved. Germline assignment: CDR1 SGHAT and CDR2 FQNNGV. CDR3 length: 18 amino acids. The V end lost 4 bases, the J end lost 8 bases, and 24 bases lay between the germline ends. The CDR3 DNA reads TGTGCCAGCAGCTCATCCTGGGAAGGCAGCGGGTCCTATTCACCCCTCCACTTT. Translated: CASSSSWEGSGSYSPLHF.